This TCR beta chain emerged from a study of CXCR3-negative and CXCR3-positive naive CD8 T cells. Overall study results and limits: In naive cells, CXCR3-negative and CXCR3-positive subsets had similar TRBV-TRBJ usage; memory cells differed.

Carrying UMI labels, the TRB cDNA libraries were prepared through 5' RACE. TCRdb re-called the 5' RACE reads; every CDR3 protein appears as one record, without DNA. Here the sample table reports just under 45,000 distinct CDR3 sequences. This CDR3 spans 14 amino acids. Of note for this clonotype: The antigen remains unidentified.

This clonotype originated in a human donor in good health. Some clones in this sample may be carry-over from other donors' samples. Sequenced input: memory CD8+ T cells from blood. The chain links TRBV12-3 or TRBV12-4 to TRBJ2-7. CDR3 loop: CASSLGVGAYEQYF.